This TCR beta chain came from a study of low-dose radiotherapy and immunotherapy resistance in tumors. Study at large: Treatment of Cohort 1 consisted of 0.5 Gy per fraction every 2 weeks, adding up to 6.5 Gy.

TRAV- and TRBV-specific primers were used for first-strand cDNA, which covered alpha and beta chains. TCR amplification ran roughly 20 PCR cycles using constant-region and V-primer adapter primers. MiXCR, applied by TCRdb to the reads, yields one record per CDR3 protein. The sample records roughly 36,000 distinct CDR3 sequences, 30% to 35% being singletons. This clonotype has at least ten counts. The time point: before trial treatment. The donors' regimen was nivolumab, ipilimumab, aspirin, low-dose cyclophosphamide and low-dose radiotherapy. Looked up from germline, CDR1 is SGHNT and CDR2 is YYREEE (reference sequence). V was cut by 0 bases and J by 9 bases, with 7 bases left in between. CDR3 length: 12 amino acids.

The chain has TRBV5-4 and TRBJ2-1; no reliable D call. The source of this sequence is a male donor with gallbladder cancer. The sequences come from PBMCs, collected before treatment. CDR3 amino acids: CASSLGVAEQFF. CDR3 in DNA: TGTGCCAGCAGCTTGGGGGTGGCTGAGCAGTTCTTC.